Listed below are T cell receptor beta chains from one sample, sequenced in a study of T cell responses to AZD1222 COVID-19 vaccine. TCRdb keeps only in-frame clones here, not all; method: immunoSEQ multiplex PCR. Of over 95,000 clones in the sample, around 89% were seen once. Material: peripheral blood, obtained on day 0 of AZD1222 vaccination. These receptors were taken from an adult in good health. Each CDR3 is given with its conserved first and last residue. The D gene is left open where the match is weak. A clone size is listed for some rows: how often the clone was seen (once, few, many), or a class if it is expanded.

size	D	V	J	DNA	CDR3
NA	NA	TRBV4-3	TRBJ1-4	TGCGCCAGCAGCCAAGATCGGGGGCGGCATGAAAAACTGTTTTTT	CASSQDRGRHEKLFF
NA	TRBD1	TRBV7-9	TRBJ1-4	TGTGCCAGCAGCTTTGGACAGGGGACTAATGAAAAACTGTTTTTT	CASSFGQGTNEKLFF
NA	TRBD2	TRBV27	TRBJ2-7	TGTGCCAGCAGTCCGGGACTAGCGGGAGAAAGGGTCTACGAGCAGTACTTC	CASSPGLAGERVYEQYF
few	NA	TRBV7-9	TRBJ1-1	TGTGCCAGCAGCTATCAGGCTTCTGAAGCTTTCTTT	CASSYQASEAFF
NA	NA	TRBV28	TRBJ1-1	TGTGCCAGCAGTTTTCGATGGGGTAGGGACACTGAAGCTTTCTTT	CASSFRWGRDTEAFF
NA	TRBD1	TRBV2	TRBJ1-2	TGTGCCAGCAGCCCCGGACAGGGGGCAGGATTTGGCTACACCTTC	CASSPGQGAGFGYTF
once	NA	TRBV30	TRBJ1-5	TGTGCCTGGAGTGTTGAGGGACGGCAGCCCCAGCATTTT	CAWSVEGRQPQHF
NA	NA	TRBV6-5	TRBJ2-3	TGTGCCAGCAGTTACTCGAGGTTCCCGAGGACCACGCAGTATTTT	CASSYSRFPRTTQYF
NA	NA	TRBV2	TRBJ1-2	TGTGCCAGCAGTGAAGTTCTGGAAAACTATGGCTACACCTTC	CASSEVLENYGYTF
NA	TRBD1	TRBV19	TRBJ1-1	TGTGCCAGTAGTATAGGCAGGGACAGGGCAACTGAAGCTTTCTTT	CASSIGRDRATEAFF
NA	TRBD1	TRBV6-5	TRBJ1-2	TGTGCCAGCAGCCTACGGACAGGAAACTATGGCTACACCTTC	CASSLRTGNYGYTF
NA	TRBD1	TRBV7-9	TRBJ1-2	TGTGCCAGCAGTTCCAGTGAGGGGGCAGGGTATGGCTACACCTTC	CASSSSEGAGYGYTF
NA	NA	TRBV28	TRBJ2-3	TGTGCCAGCAGTTTATCACGGGAGTTATTGGCAGATACGCAGTATTTT	CASSLSRELLADTQYF
NA	NA	TRBV11-2	TRBJ2-1	TGTGCCAGCAGCTTGGGTAATTCCTACAATGAGCAGTTCTTC	CASSLGNSYNEQFF
NA	NA	TRBV4-2	TRBJ1-6	TGTGCCAGCAGCCTACAGACAGGAAACTCACCCCTCCACTTT	CASSLQTGNSPLHF
NA	TRBD1	TRBV18	TRBJ2-6	TGTGCCAGCTCACCATACACAGGGGCCGGGGCCAACGTCCTGACTTTC	CASSPYTGAGANVLTF
NA	TRBD2	TRBV5-6	TRBJ2-5	TGTGCCAGCAGCTTGGCCTTCATGGTGGGAGGGTCCCAAGAGACCCAGTACTTC	CASSLAFMVGGSQETQYF
NA	NA	TRBV3-1/TRBV3-2	TRBJ1-2	TGTGCCAGCAGCCAAGATTGGGGAAGCGGCTACACCTTC	CASSQDWGSGYTF
once	TRBD2	TRBV11-2	TRBJ2-7	TGTGCCAGCAGCCAGGGACTAGCGCCGACCTACGAGCAGTACTTC	CASSQGLAPTYEQYF
NA	NA	TRBV6-2/TRBV6-3	TRBJ2-1	TGTGCCAGCAGTTATACCGGGGGCTCCTACAATGAGCAGTTCTTC	CASSYTGGSYNEQFF
NA	NA	TRBV27	TRBJ1-1	TGTGCCAGCAGGCGCACAGGCATGAACACTGAAGCTTTCTTT	CASRRTGMNTEAFF
NA	TRBD1	TRBV11-3	TRBJ1-1	TGTGCCAGCAGCTACGGGACAGACACTGAAGCTTTCTTT	CASSYGTDTEAFF
NA	NA	TRBV29-1	TRBJ2-3	TGCAGCGTTGAGTCCCGTCAGAGGGGTACAGATACGCAGTATTTT	CSVESRQRGTDTQYF
NA	TRBD1	TRBV19	TRBJ2-3	TGTGCCAGTAGTATCACAGGGACAGGGGCAGATACGCAGTATTTT	CASSITGTGADTQYF
NA	NA	TRBV27	TRBJ2-7	TGTGCCAGCAGTTTATTAGGCCCAGGCGGGGAGCAGTACTTC	CASSLLGPGGEQYF
NA	TRBD1	TRBV9	TRBJ2-3	TGTGCCAGCAGCGTTGAACCCTGGACAGGGCTAGGCACAGATACGCAGTATTTT	CASSVEPWTGLGTDTQYF
NA	TRBD1	TRBV11-1	TRBJ2-7	TGTGCCAGCAGCTTCTCAGGGGGATTCTCCTACGAGCAGTACTTC	CASSFSGGFSYEQYF
once	NA	TRBV9	TRBJ2-3	TGTGCCAGCAGCGTAGCAGATAGTATCACAGATACGCAGTATTTT	CASSVADSITDTQYF
NA	NA	TRBV27	TRBJ2-7	TGTGCCAGCAGTTACCGGGACACCTACGAGCAGTACTTC	CASSYRDTYEQYF
NA	TRBD1	TRBV24-1	TRBJ2-3	TGTGCCACCAGTGATTTGGACAGGGGGAGCACAGATACGCAGTATTTT	CATSDLDRGSTDTQYF
NA	TRBD1	TRBV28	TRBJ1-1	TGTGCCAGCAGTAGGACAGGGGACACTGAAGCTTTCTTT	CASSRTGDTEAFF
NA	NA	TRBV14	TRBJ2-5	TGTGCCAGCAGCCAAGACGGTCCGGTCTCCCCGAGGGACCAGTACTTC	CASSQDGPVSPRDQYF
NA	NA	TRBV3-1/TRBV3-2	TRBJ2-6	TGTGCCAGCAGCCAAGGGTACTCTGGGGCCAACGTCCTGACTTTC	CASSQGYSGANVLTF
NA	NA	TRBV7-9	TRBJ2-3	TGTGCCAGCAGCTCTACTCGGGCAGGGGTAGATACGCAGTATTTT	CASSSTRAGVDTQYF
NA	TRBD1	TRBV24-1	TRBJ2-7	TGTGCCACCAGTGATCCCGGAGGGACAGGGCCCTACGAGCAGTACTTC	CATSDPGGTGPYEQYF
once	NA	TRBV7-2	TRBJ1-3	TGTGCCAGCAGCTTAGCGTTCGAATCCGGAAACACCATATATTTT	CASSLAFESGNTIYF
NA	NA	TRBV30	TRBJ1-6	TGTGCCTGGAGTTCACTTCGGTGGAACATAGATAATTCACCCCTCCACTTT	CAWSSLRWNIDNSPLHF
NA	TRBD1	TRBV4-1	TRBJ1-5	TGCGCCAGCAGCCAGGAGGACAGGGTTAATCAGCCCCAGCATTTT	CASSQEDRVNQPQHF
NA	TRBD2	TRBV11-2	TRBJ2-3	TGTGCCAGCAGCTTAACCCATCCAGCGGGAGTAGGCACAGATACGCAGTATTTT	CASSLTHPAGVGTDTQYF
NA	NA	TRBV5-5	TRBJ1-3	TGTGCCAGCAGCCCAGCAGGGACTGGAAACACCATATATTTT	CASSPAGTGNTIYF